This TCR beta chain is drawn from a study of blood T cell repertoires in COVID-19. The germline V and J ends were trimmed by 8 bases and 6 bases, with 17 bases remaining between them. Germline V gene sequence: CDR1 MNHEY, CDR2 SVGAGI. This CDR3 has 14 residues. The method was immunoSEQ multiplex PCR; TCRdb's version includes in-frame clones alone and lacks a portion of them. The sample holds about 190,000 clones; about four fifths are singletons and the top ten take 4% to 6%. The sample consisted of peripheral blood. This rearrangement joins TRBV6-5 to TRBJ1-5; D possibly corresponds to TRBD1 (5 bases). This clonotype originated in a woman between 65 and 79 years old with active or convalescent COVID-19. CDR3 DNA: TGTGCCAGCGGGCGATTGGGGGAGGCTCAGCCCCAGCATTTT. Translation: CASGRLGEAQPQHF.